The 5 T cell receptor beta chains listed next were all sequenced from one sample in a study of identifying expanded T cells in peripheral blood. Profiled with immunoSEQ multiplex PCR; TCRdb holds only in-frame clones, not every one. The table has about 110,000 clones, about 87% seen once; the top ten hold 7.5% to 9.5%. The source material was blood. These receptors originate from a person aged 18-70 years in good health.

The V gene is TRBV19, the J gene TRBJ2-2; the D is unclear. Looked up from germline, CDR1 is LNHDA and CDR2 is SQIVND (reference sequence). The V end lost 6 bases, the J end lost 6 bases, and 8 bases lay between the germline ends. The CDR3 sequence is 12 residues long. This chain's CDR3 is CASSWISGELFF. The DNA for the CDR3 is TGTGCCAGTAGCTGGATCTCCGGGGAGCTGTTTTTT.

V gene TRBV2 combines with J gene TRBJ1-6; the match to TRBD1 covers 7 bases. J lost 6 bases, V lost 6 bases, and 2 bases had no gene match. The CDR3 has 13 amino acids. Germline V gives CDR1 SNHLY, CDR2 FYNNEI. The CDR3 region is CASRGQLNSPLHF. CDR3 nucleotide sequence: TGTGCCAGCAGGGGACAGCTTAATTCACCCCTCCACTTT.

The J gene is TRBJ1-6, the V gene TRBV6-5; D may be TRBD1 (5 bases). The germline CDR1 and CDR2 sequences are MNHEY and SVGAGI. There are 15 residues in the CDR3. V was pared by 2 bases and J by 5 bases, with 10 bases between. CDR3 sequence (DNA): TGTGCCAGCAGTTACAGCCGACAGCATAATTCACCCCTCCACTTT. It yields the protein CASSYSRQHNSPLHF.

The chain joins TRBV4-2 to TRBJ2-5; 8 bases line up with TRBD1. The CDR3 has 16 amino acids. Per the germline V gene, CDR1 is LGHNA and CDR2 is YNFKEQ. V shed 5 bases, J shed 1 base, and the junction held 9 bases outside the gene matches. For the CDR3, the DNA is TGTGCCAGCAGCAGCGGAGGACAGGGAACCCAAGAGACCCAGTACTTC. Protein sequence: CASSSGGQGTQETQYF.

The chain joins TRBV19 to TRBJ2-5; D tentatively reads TRBD1 or TRBD2 (5 bases each). V lost 8 bases to trimming and J lost 5 bases, with 24 bases between them. This CDR3 contains 16 residues. Germline CDR1 LNHDA, CDR2 SQIVND (reference sequence). The CDR3 DNA reads as TGTGCCAGTGGCCCACGAGGGGCGGAGCAGGCCGAGACCCAGTACTTC. Encoded protein: CASGPRGAEQAETQYF. Complete variable domain (other parts from reference TRBV19 and TRBJ2-5): DGGITQSPKYLFRKEGQNVTLSCEQNLNHDAMYWYRQDPGQGLRLIYYSQIVNDFQKGDIAEGYSVSREKKESFPLTVTSAQKNPTAFYLCASGPRGAEQAETQYFGPGTRLLVL.